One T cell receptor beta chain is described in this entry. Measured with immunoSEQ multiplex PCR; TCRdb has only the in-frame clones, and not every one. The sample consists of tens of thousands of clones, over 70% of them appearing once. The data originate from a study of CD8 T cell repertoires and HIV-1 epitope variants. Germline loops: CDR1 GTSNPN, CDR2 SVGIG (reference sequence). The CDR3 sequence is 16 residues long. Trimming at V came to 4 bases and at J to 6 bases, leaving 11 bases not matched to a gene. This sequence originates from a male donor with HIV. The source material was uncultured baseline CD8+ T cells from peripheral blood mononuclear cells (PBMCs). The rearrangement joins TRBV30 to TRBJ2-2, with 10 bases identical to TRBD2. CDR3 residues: CAWTPYKRGGSGELFF. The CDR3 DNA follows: TGTGCCTGGACCCCGTATAAGCGGGGGGGATCCGGGGAGCTGTTTTTT. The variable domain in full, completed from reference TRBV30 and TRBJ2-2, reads SQTIHQWPATLVQPVGSPLSLECTVEGTSNPNLYWYRQAAGRGLQLLFYSVGIGQISSEVPQNLSASRPQDRQFILSSKKLLLSDSGFYLCAWTPYKRGGSGELFFGEGSRLTVL.